This T cell receptor (delta chain) was sequenced during a study of γδ T cells in repeated Plasmodium falciparum infection. The wider study: Each infection was followed by sampling at 21 days, plus baseline and some pre-infection draws. General observations from the study: Vgamma9/Vdelta2+ T cells showed a stable polyclonal repertoire with shared TCRgamma sequences. One small rural Malian village, predominantly a single ethnic group, supplied the cohort.

Flow sorting of PBMC yielded separate Vgamma9/Vdelta2+ and Vdelta2-negative gammadelta T cell populations for bulk repertoire analysis. This clone was seen more than once but under ten times. Its antigen is as yet unknown. A read error is possible here, since a much larger clone lies one base away. This specimen includes other DNA sequences encoding the same CDR3. J lost 5 bases, V lost 3 bases, and 23 bases had no gene match. Germline CDR1 TSWWSYY, CDR2 QGS. The CDR3 runs to 20 residues. TCRdb processed the multiplex PCR reads again with the CATT caller. The table shows tens of thousands of delta-chain clones, with 0.85% to 1% occurring only once.

What was sequenced was gamma-delta T cells from blood. The J gene is TRDJ1, the V gene TRDV1, with 8 nucleotides matching TRDD3. As TCRdb names no J gene, one was assigned here on the basis of a DNA match to germline. This clonotype originated in a pool of human donors (malaria-infected and uninfected, not separated). CDR3 bases: TGTGCTCTTGGGGAGGGTTCAGCTATGGCATGGGGGATGCGACGGGATAAACTCATCTTT. It encodes CALGEGSAMAWGMRRDKLIF.